This T cell receptor (beta chain) was sequenced during a study of siplizumab effects on memory and regulatory T cells. In regard to this clone: Antigen unknown.

CDR1 is MGHRA and CDR2 is YSYEKL in the germline V gene. This CDR3 comprises 12 residues. Trimming removed 5 bases from V and 5 bases from J, with 10 bases in between. Method: immunoSEQ multiplex PCR; TCRdb's copy keeps in-frame clones and lacks some. The table shows tens of thousands of clones, with around 97% occurring only once. Findings of the study overall: The authors did not confirm suppressive function in proliferating Tregs from siplizumab cultures.

Sequenced: naive CD4+ T cells sorted from blood. This receptor was taken from a human donor in good health. The genes are TRBV4-1 and TRBJ2-7; D unclear. The CDR3 loop is CASSSRNDEQYF. The DNA of the CDR3 is TGCGCCAGCAGCTCTAGAAACGACGAGCAGTACTTC.